Reported below is one TCR beta chain. Time point denoted: newly diagnosed GD, antithyroid drugs for less than 3 months. Extracted PBMC RNA gave rise to the TCR library. The data are from a study of regulatory T cells in long-lasting Graves disease. The CDR3 is made up of 18 amino acids. Germline V gives CDR1 MNHEY, CDR2 SVGEGT. V shed 0 bases and J shed 7 bases, with 21 bases lying between them. Construction of the TCR beta libraries employed iRepertoire HTBI primers in conjunction with Arm-PCR of CDR3 regions. TCRdb recomputed calls from the multiplex PCR reads with MiXCR, one row per CDR3 protein. The sample records roughly 610,000 distinct CDR3 sequences, about 16% being singletons. These data were also reused for a study on T cells in Graves' hyperthyroidism and ophthalmopathy.

The clonotype was recovered from a woman in her twenties or thirties with Graves disease. The sequenced sample was peripheral blood mononuclear cells (PBMCs), obtained at new diagnosis, from a patient treated with antithyroid drugs. The chain uses TRBV6-2 or TRBV6-3 and TRBJ1-4, with a tentative D call TRBD1 (6 bases). In DNA, the CDR3 is TGTGCCAGCAGTTACTCGTTTAAGATTTGGACAGCGACTGAAAAACTGTTTTTT. Protein sequence: CASSYSFKIWTATEKLFF.